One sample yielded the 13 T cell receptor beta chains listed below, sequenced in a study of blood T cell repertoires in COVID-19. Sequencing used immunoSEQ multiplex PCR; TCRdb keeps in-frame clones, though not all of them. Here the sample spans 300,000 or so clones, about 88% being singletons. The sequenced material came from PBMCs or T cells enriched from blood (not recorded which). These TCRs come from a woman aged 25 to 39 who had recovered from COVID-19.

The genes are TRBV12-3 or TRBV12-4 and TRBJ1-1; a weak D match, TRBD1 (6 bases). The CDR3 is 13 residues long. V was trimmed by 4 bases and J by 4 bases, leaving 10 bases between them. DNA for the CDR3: TGTGCCAGCAGTTCGACAGGAGTCACTGAAGCTTTCTTT. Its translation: CASSSTGVTEAFF.

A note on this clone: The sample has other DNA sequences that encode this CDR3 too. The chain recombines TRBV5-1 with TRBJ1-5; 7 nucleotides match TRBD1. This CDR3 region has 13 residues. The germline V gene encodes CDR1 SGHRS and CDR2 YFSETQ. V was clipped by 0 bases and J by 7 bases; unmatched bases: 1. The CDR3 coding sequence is TGCGCCAGCAGCTTGGAAGGGGGCCAGCCCCAGCATTTT. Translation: CASSLEGGQPQHF.

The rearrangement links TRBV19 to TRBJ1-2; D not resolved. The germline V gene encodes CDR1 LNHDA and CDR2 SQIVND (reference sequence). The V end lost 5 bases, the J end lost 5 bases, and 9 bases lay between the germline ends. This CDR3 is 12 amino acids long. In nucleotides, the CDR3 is TGTGCCAGTAGTCTGGACTCGTATGGCTACACCTTC. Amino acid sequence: CASSLDSYGYTF.

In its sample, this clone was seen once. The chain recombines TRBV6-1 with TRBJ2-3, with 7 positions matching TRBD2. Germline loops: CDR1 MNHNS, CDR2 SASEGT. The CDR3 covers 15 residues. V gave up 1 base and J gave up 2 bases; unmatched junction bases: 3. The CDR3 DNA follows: TGTGCCAGCAGTGAAGGGGGGACTACCACAGATACGCAGTATTTT. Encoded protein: CASSEGGTTTDTQYF.

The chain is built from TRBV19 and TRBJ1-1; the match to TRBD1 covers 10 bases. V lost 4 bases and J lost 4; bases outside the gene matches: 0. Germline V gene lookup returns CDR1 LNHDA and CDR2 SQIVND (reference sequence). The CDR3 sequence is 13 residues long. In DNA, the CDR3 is TGTGCCAGTAGTAGGGACAGGGGCACTGAAGCTTTCTTT. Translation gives CASSRDRGTEAFF.

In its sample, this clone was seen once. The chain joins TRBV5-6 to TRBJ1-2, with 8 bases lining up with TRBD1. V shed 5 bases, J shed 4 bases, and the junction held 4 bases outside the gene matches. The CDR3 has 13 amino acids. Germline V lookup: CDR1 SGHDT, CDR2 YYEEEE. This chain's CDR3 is CASSRDRGYGYTF. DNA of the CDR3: TGTGCCAGCAGTCGTGACAGGGGCTATGGCTACACCTTC. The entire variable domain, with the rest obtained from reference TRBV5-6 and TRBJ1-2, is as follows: DAGVTQSPTHLIKTRGQQVTLRCSPKSGHDTVSWYQQALGQGPQFIFQYYEEEERQRGNFPDRFSGHQFPNYSSELNVNALLLGDSALYLCASSRDRGYGYTFGSGTRLTVV.

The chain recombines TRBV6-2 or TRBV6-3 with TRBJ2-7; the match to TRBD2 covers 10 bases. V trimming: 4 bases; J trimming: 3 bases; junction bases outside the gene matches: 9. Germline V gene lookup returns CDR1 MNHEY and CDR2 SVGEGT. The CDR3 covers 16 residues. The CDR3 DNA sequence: TGTGCCAGCAGTTCACCCTTAGCGGGGGGAATCTACGAGCAGTACTTC. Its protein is CASSSPLAGGIYEQYF.

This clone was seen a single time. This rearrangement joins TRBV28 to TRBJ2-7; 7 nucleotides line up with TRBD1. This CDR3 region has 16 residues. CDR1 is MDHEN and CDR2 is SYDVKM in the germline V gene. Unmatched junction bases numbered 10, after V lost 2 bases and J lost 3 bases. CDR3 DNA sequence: TGTGCCAGCAGTTTACCGGGACAGACACGGGGCTACGAGCAGTACTTC. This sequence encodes CASSLPGQTRGYEQYF. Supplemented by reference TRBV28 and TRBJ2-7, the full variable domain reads DVKVTQSSRYLVKRTGEKVFLECVQDMDHENMFWYRQDPGLGLRLIYFSYDVKMKEKGDIPEGYSVSREKKERFSLILESASTNQTSMYLCASSLPGQTRGYEQYFGPGTRLTVT.

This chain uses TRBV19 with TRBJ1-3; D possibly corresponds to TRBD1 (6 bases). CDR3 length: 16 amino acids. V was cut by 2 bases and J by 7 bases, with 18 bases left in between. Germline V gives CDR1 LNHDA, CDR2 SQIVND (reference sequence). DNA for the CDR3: TGTGCCAGTAGTATAACCGCTGGCAGGGGAGTCAACACCATATATTTT. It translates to CASSITAGRGVNTIYF.

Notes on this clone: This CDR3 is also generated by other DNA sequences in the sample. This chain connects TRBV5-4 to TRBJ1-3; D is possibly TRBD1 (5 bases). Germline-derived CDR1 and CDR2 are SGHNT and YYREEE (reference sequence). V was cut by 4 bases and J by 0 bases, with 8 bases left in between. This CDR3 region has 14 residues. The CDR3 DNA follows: TGTGCCAGCAGCCAAGACAGCTCTGGAAACACCATATATTTT. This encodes CASSQDSSGNTIYF.

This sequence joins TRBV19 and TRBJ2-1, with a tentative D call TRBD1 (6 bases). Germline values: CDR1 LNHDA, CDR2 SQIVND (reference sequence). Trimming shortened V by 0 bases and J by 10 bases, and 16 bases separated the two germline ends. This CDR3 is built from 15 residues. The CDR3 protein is CASSIDGGRGREQFF. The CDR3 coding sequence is TGTGCCAGTAGTATAGATGGGGGCCGGGGACGAGAGCAGTTCTTC. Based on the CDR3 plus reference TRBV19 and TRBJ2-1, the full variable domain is DGGITQSPKYLFRKEGQNVTLSCEQNLNHDAMYWYRQDPGQGLRLIYYSQIVNDFQKGDIAEGYSVSREKKESFPLTVTSAQKNPTAFYLCASSIDGGRGREQFFGPGTRLTVL.

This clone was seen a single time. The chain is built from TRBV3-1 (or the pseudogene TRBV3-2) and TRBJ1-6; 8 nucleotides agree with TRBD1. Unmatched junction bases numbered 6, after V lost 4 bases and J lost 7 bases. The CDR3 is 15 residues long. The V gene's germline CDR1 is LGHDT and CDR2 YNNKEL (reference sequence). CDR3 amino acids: CASSPPGQVNSPLHF. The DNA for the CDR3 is TGTGCCAGCAGCCCACCGGGACAGGTCAATTCACCCCTCCACTTT.

The CDR3 reads CASSSSRSGEAFF. The CDR3, as DNA: TGTGCCAGCTCCTCGTCCCGGAGTGGTGAAGCTTTCTTT. J is TRBJ1-1 and V is TRBV2; D remains unclear. Trimming cost V 8 bases and J 7 bases, with 17 bases left between them. CDR1 is SNHLY and CDR2 is FYNNEI in the germline V gene. The CDR3 length is 13 residues. The entire variable domain, with the rest obtained from reference TRBV2 and TRBJ1-1, is as follows: EPEVTQTPSHQVTQMGQEVILRCVPISNHLYFYWYRQILGQKVEFLVSFYNNEISEKSEIFDDQFSVERPDGSNFTLKIRSTKLEDSAMYFCASSSSRSGEAFFGQGTRLTVV.